The next 15 T cell receptor beta chains were all read from a single sample in a study of human T cells and chemical hapten exposure. Time point specified: pre-sensitization, week 0. Treatment denoted: therapeutic diphenylcyclopropenone sensitization with weekly scalp DPC. TCRdb re-analysed the RACE reads in MiXCR, keeping a single row per CDR3 protein. This table holds approximately 52,000 distinct CDR3 sequences, around 9.4% found once. The starting material was whole blood, obtained in connection with sensitization to the hapten diphenylcyclopropenone (DPC). The receptors here all came from a woman aged 40 to 49 with alopecia areata. Some clones in this sample may be carry-over from other donors' samples.

This clonotype was picked up many times. This CDR3 reads CASSRNGLPDTQYF. CDR3 DNA: TGTGCCAGCAGCCGGAATGGGCTCCCGGATACGCAGTATTTT. This rearrangement joins TRBV3-1 to TRBJ2-3; the D is unclear. Trimming removed 4 bases from V and 6 bases from J, with 14 bases in between. There are 14 residues in the CDR3. Germline CDR1 and CDR2: LGHDT and YNNKEL (reference sequence).

The table lists this clonotype with many counts. The junction shows a germline mismatch at one end, possibly a read error. The chain employs TRBV6-1 and TRBJ2-7; weak D call: TRBD1 (5 bases). CDR3 size: 15 residues. CDR1 is MNHNS and CDR2 is SASEGT in the germline V gene. The CDR3 here is CASSEDPTGSHEQYF. The CDR3 DNA is TGTGCCAGCAGTGAAGACCCTACAGGCTCCCACGAGCAGTACTTC.

The table lists this clonotype with many counts. The rearrangement joins TRBV7-8 to TRBJ2-3; D may correspond to TRBD1 or TRBD2 (6 bases each). Per germline, CDR1 SGHVS and CDR2 FQNEAQ. There are 16 residues in the CDR3. V was shortened by 5 bases and J by 3 bases, with 18 bases between the two germline ends. The CDR3 protein is CASSPPAGGVTDTQYF. The CDR3 DNA follows: TGTGCCAGCAGCCCACCTGCCGGGGGCGTAACAGATACGCAGTATTTT.

A few counts support this clonotype. This chain joins TRBV20-1 and TRBJ2-3; 11 bases fit TRBD2. Germline V CDR1 and CDR2: DFQATT, SNEGSKA (reference sequence). The CDR3 covers 14 residues. V was pared by 4 bases and J by 2 bases, with 2 bases of the junction left unmatched. The CDR3 sequence: CSAILAGATDTQYF. DNA for the CDR3: TGCAGTGCTATACTAGCGGGGGCCACAGATACGCAGTATTTT.

The rearrangement uses TRBV3-1 and TRBJ1-2; a possible D gene is TRBD1 (5 bases). V lost 3 bases, J lost 4 bases, and 12 bases lay in between. Germline V gene lookup returns CDR1 LGHDT and CDR2 YNNKEL (reference sequence). This CDR3 has 14 residues. The CDR3 DNA reads TGTGCCAGCAGCCACTTCAGGGAGCTCTATGGCTACACCTTC. Translated: CASSHFRELYGYTF. The full variable domain, rest sourced from reference TRBV3-1 and TRBJ1-2, is DTAVSQTPKYLVTQMGNDKSIKCEQNLGHDTMYWYKQDSKKFLKIMFSYNNKELIINETVPNRFSPKSPDKAHLNLHINSLELGDSAVYFCASSHFRELYGYTFGSGTRLTVV.

The rearrangement joins TRBV6-2 or TRBV6-3 to TRBJ2-7; possibly TRBD1 for D (6 bases). The length of the CDR3 is 15 residues. V was shortened by 3 bases and J by 3 bases, with 15 bases between the two germline ends. Germline loops: CDR1 MNHEY, CDR2 SVGEGT. The CDR3 here is CASSYWIQGVYEQYF. The CDR3, as DNA: TGTGCCAGCAGTTATTGGATACAGGGAGTCTACGAGCAGTACTTC.

This clonotype was detected only a few times. The rearrangement uses TRBV7-3 and TRBJ2-5, with D perhaps TRBD2 (7 bases). The CDR3 extends over 14 amino acids. Germline assignment: CDR1 SGHTA and CDR2 FQGTGA. With 4 bases removed from V and 4 bases from J, the gap between germline ends came to 13 bases. CDR3 loop: CASSWGGGRETQYF. CDR3 in DNA: TGTGCCAGCAGCTGGGGCGGGGGCAGAGAGACCCAGTACTTC.

This clonotype was counted between two and nine times. The chain recombines TRBV20-1 with TRBJ2-1; a possible D gene is TRBD1 (6 bases). The CDR3 is 14 residues long. The germline V and J ends were trimmed by 5 bases and 2 bases, with 13 bases remaining between them. Germline CDR1 reads DFQATT; CDR2 reads SNEGSKA (reference sequence). As DNA, the CDR3 is TGCAGTGCTGGCACAGGGCCGACCTACAATGAGCAGTTCTTC. Encoded protein: CSAGTGPTYNEQFF.

This clonotype was counted ten times or more. The chain combines TRBV9 with TRBJ2-7, with D tentatively TRBD1 or TRBD2 (5 bases each). CDR3 length equals 14 residues. Germline lookup yields CDR1 SGDLS and CDR2 YYNGEE. V shed 3 bases and J shed 6 bases, with 16 bases lying between them. The CDR3: CASSGDASGSEQYF. For the CDR3, the DNA is TGTGCCAGCAGCGGGGACGCTTCAGGTTCCGAGCAGTACTTC. The full variable domain, completed using reference TRBV9 and TRBJ2-7, is DSGVTQTPKHLITATGQRVTLRCSPRSGDLSVYWYQQSLDQGLQFLIQYYNGEERAKGNILERFSAQQFPDLHSELNLSSLELGDSALYFCASSGDASGSEQYFGPGTRLTVT.

This clonotype appeared many times. This chain connects TRBV30 to TRBJ2-3; 9 bases line up with TRBD1. The CDR3 is 16 amino acids. Germline V CDR1 and CDR2: GTSNPN, SVGIG (reference sequence). J gave up 2 bases and V 3 bases, and 9 bases lay outside the gene matches. CDR3 loop: CAWRLTRDRVTDTQYF. The CDR3 DNA follows: TGTGCCTGGAGACTTACTCGGGACAGGGTCACAGATACGCAGTATTTT.

This clonotype was counted ten times or more. The chain recombines TRBV18 with TRBJ1-2, with 9 bases aligning to TRBD1. V lost 0 bases, J lost 3 bases, and 2 bases stayed unmatched. From germline, CDR1 is KGHSH and CDR2 LQKENI. This CDR3 has 15 residues. The chain's CDR3 is CASSPPGQGHYGYTF. The CDR3 bases are TGTGCCAGCTCACCACCGGGACAGGGACACTATGGCTACACCTTC.

The chain combines TRBV6-5 with TRBJ1-2; D not resolved. The V end was cut by 0 bases, the J end by 4 bases, with 15 bases between. CDR3 size: 16 residues. Germline values: CDR1 MNHEY, CDR2 SVGAGI. In DNA, the CDR3 is TGTGCCAGCAGTTACTCGGGAGGGCGCAGCGGCTATGGCTACACCTTC. Encoded protein: CASSYSGGRSGYGYTF.

This clonotype was seen just once. This chain uses TRBV7-2 with TRBJ2-4, with 10 positions matching TRBD1. This CDR3 region has 16 residues. V lost 5 bases and J lost 0; bases outside the gene matches: 4. Germline loops: CDR1 SGHTA, CDR2 FQGNSA. The CDR3 is CASSPDRGLAKNIQYF. CDR3 in DNA: TGTGCCAGCAGCCCCGACAGGGGGCTAGCCAAAAACATTCAGTACTTC.

The chain combines TRBV29-1 with TRBJ2-7; 7 nucleotides match TRBD2. From germline, CDR1 is SQVTM and CDR2 ANQGSEA. The CDR3 has 12 residues. The V and J ends lost 6 bases and 5 bases, in that order; junction bases with no gene match: 7. For the CDR3, the DNA is TGCAGCGTGCGACTAGCAAGCAACGAGCAGTACTTC. Translated, it gives CSVRLASNEQYF.

This clonotype was seen at least ten times. The DNA for the CDR3 is TGCAGTGCTGGGACTAGCGGGGCCTACGAGCAGTACTTC. Protein product: CSAGTSGAYEQYF. The chain uses TRBV20-1 and TRBJ2-7; 13 bases line up with TRBD2. The CDR3 length is 13 residues. Trimming removed 5 bases from V and 2 bases from J; junction bases left unmatched: 0. Germline CDR1 and CDR2: DFQATT and SNEGSKA (reference sequence).